The text below deals with one T cell receptor (beta chain). In the original analysis: Amplifying reference gene primers gave estimates of nucleated cell counts. TCRdb's copy holds only in-frame clones and misses some; the assay was immunoSEQ multiplex PCR. The DNA gave D and trimming, while V, J and clone size come from that table. The sample lists some 100,000 clones, less than 85% occurring once. Germline CDR1 is SGHNT and CDR2 is YYREEE (reference sequence). V was clipped by 0 bases and J by 4 bases, with 13 bases between them. This CDR3 comprises 15 residues. The entry originates in a study of blood T cell repertoires in COVID-19. The overall study: From the United States, Italy and Spain came samples of acute and convalescent COVID-19.

The clonotype originates from a woman aged 65 to 85 with active or convalescent COVID-19. This chain links TRBV5-4 with TRBJ1-2; D not certain. The material sequenced was peripheral blood. CDR3 sequence (DNA): TGTGCCAGCAGCTTGGTCGGGGTTTCTGGCTATGGCTACACCTTC. Residues: CASSLVGVSGYGYTF.